Below, 21 T cell receptor beta chains from the same sample are listed, as sequenced in a study of CD8+ T cells in alopecia areata. Treatment specified: oral pan-JAK inhibitor, 5-10 mg twice daily. Sequencing templates came from extracted RNA that was reverse transcribed into cDNA. Assay used: immunoSEQ multiplex PCR; TCRdb lists only in-frame clones, some missing. This repertoire shows about 280,000 clones, 55% to 75% found once; its top ten account for more than 1.5%. Sequenced here: CD4+ T cells sorted from blood, sampled at week 24, from a patient treated with tofacitinib. These receptors were taken from a human donor with alopecia areata.

The chain links TRBV30 to TRBJ2-7; 8 positions agree with TRBD2. CDR3 size: 15 residues. The trim removed 3 bases at V and 5 bases at J, leaving 12 bases unmatched. CDR1 and CDR2 from the germline V gene are GTSNPN and SVGIG (reference sequence). The CDR3 spells CAWSYGGGHVNEQYF. CDR3 sequence (DNA): TGTGCCTGGAGCTACGGCGGGGGGCACGTCAACGAGCAGTACTTC.

This sequence joins TRBV15 and TRBJ1-1, with D unresolved. Germline CDR1 is LNHNV and CDR2 is YYDKDF (reference sequence). This CDR3 comprises 13 residues. Trimming left V 0 bases short and J 6 bases short, with 8 bases between. The chain's CDR3 is CATSRDLEAEAFF. The DNA of the CDR3 is TGTGCCACCAGCAGAGATCTAGAGGCTGAAGCTTTCTTT. Complete variable domain (other parts from reference TRBV15 and TRBJ1-1): DAMVIQNPRYQVTQFGKPVTLSCSQTLNHNVMYWYQQKSSQAPKLLFHYYDKDFNNEADTPDNFQSRRPNTSFCFLDIRSPGLGDTAMYLCATSRDLEAEAFFGQGTRLTVV.

A few counts support this clone. V and J are TRBV7-2 and TRBJ2-1; D may correspond to TRBD1 or TRBD2 (5 bases each). Germline assignment: CDR1 SGHTA and CDR2 FQGNSA. V lost 3 bases, J lost 7 bases, and 13 bases lay in between. This CDR3 contains 14 residues. The CDR3 nucleotides are TGTGCCAGCAGCTTCCGGGACGGAGAGAATGAGCAGTTCTTC. Encoded protein: CASSFRDGENEQFF.

This clone was picked up a small number of times. CDR3 sequence: CSVGGRQTFNYGYTF. The CDR3, as DNA: TGCAGCGTTGGAGGCAGACAGACCTTTAACTATGGCTACACCTTC. The genes are TRBV29-1 and TRBJ1-2, with a tentative D call TRBD1 (5 bases). Germline CDR1 is SQVTM and CDR2 is ANQGSEA. V shed 4 bases and J shed 1 base, with 16 bases lying between them. The length of the CDR3 is 15 residues.

CDR3 coding DNA: TGTGCCTGGAGGCGGGGTATGAATTCACCCCTCCACTTT. It encodes CAWRRGMNSPLHF. J is TRBJ1-6 and V is TRBV30, with D uncertain. Germline-derived CDR1 and CDR2 are GTSNPN and SVGIG (reference sequence). The CDR3 consists of 13 residues. Trimming shortened V by 3 bases and J by 7 bases, and 10 bases separated the two germline ends.

The J gene is TRBJ2-2, the V gene TRBV11-3; the D call may be TRBD1 or TRBD2 (5 bases each). Germline V gene sequence: CDR1 SGHNT, CDR2 YENEEA. This CDR3 comprises 14 residues. V gave up 5 bases and J gave up 4 bases, with 11 bases separating them. CDR3: CASSDLGGTGELFF. In DNA, the CDR3 is TGTGCCAGCAGCGACCTTGGGGGCACCGGGGAGCTGTTTTTT.

The CDR3 loop is CSVLQGALSTDTQYF. DNA for the CDR3: TGCAGCGTTCTACAGGGGGCCCTTAGCACAGATACGCAGTATTTT. This chain connects TRBV29-1 to TRBJ2-3; 9 bases fit TRBD1. Unmatched junction bases numbered 6, after V lost 5 bases and J lost 0 bases. CDR1 is SQVTM and CDR2 is ANQGSEA in the germline V gene. The CDR3 has 15 amino acids.

This clone was counted a single time. The V call is TRBV5-4, the J call TRBJ1-5; 9 nucleotides line up with TRBD1. The CDR3 consists of 14 residues. V lost 4 bases and J lost 4; bases outside the gene matches: 3. CDR1 and CDR2 (germline): SGHNT, YYREEE (reference sequence). This CDR3 reads CASSTDRGNQPQHF. CDR3 bases: TGTGCCAGCAGCACGGACAGGGGTAATCAGCCCCAGCATTTT.

This chain connects TRBV29-1 to TRBJ2-3, with D hard to call. The V and J ends lost 2 bases and 1 base respectively, with 13 bases between them. The CDR3 runs 15 residues. The germline V gene has CDR1 SQVTM and CDR2 ANQGSEA. The CDR3 DNA reads as TGCAGCGTTGAATCTCTCCCCGAGGGCACAGATACGCAGTATTTT. Protein: CSVESLPEGTDTQYF.

This chain links TRBV5-6 with TRBJ2-2, with 10 bases fitting TRBD1. The CDR3 runs to 16 residues. Per germline, CDR1 SGHDT and CDR2 YYEEEE. The J segment lost 2 bases and the V segment lost 4 bases, leaving 5 bases of the junction unmatched. CDR3 nucleotides: TGTGCCAGCAGCCCCGGGACAGGGGCCAACACCGGGGAGCTGTTTTTT. It is translated as CASSPGTGANTGELFF.

This rearrangement joins TRBV30 to TRBJ1-2, with a weak D call TRBD1 (5 bases). Germline V CDR1 and CDR2: GTSNPN, SVGIG (reference sequence). CDR3 length: 13 residues. The V gene lost 5 bases and the J gene lost 2 bases, with 12 bases spanning the gap. CDR3: CAWGGTPNYGYTF. The DNA for the CDR3 is TGTGCCTGGGGTGGGACCCCGAACTATGGCTACACCTTC. The variable domain in full, with the rest retrieved from reference TRBV30 and TRBJ1-2, is SQTIHQWPATLVQPVGSPLSLECTVEGTSNPNLYWYRQAAGRGLQLLFYSVGIGQISSEVPQNLSASRPQDRQFILSSKKLLLSDSGFYLCAWGGTPNYGYTFGSGTRLTVV.

The V and J genes are TRBV29-1 and TRBJ2-7; D may correspond to TRBD1 or TRBD2 (5 bases each). Looked up from germline, CDR1 is SQVTM and CDR2 is ANQGSEA. CDR3 length equals 13 residues. The V end was cut by 6 bases, the J end by 3 bases, with 15 bases between. CDR3 bases: TGCAGCGTCCGGGGACGGTTCGGCTACGAGCAGTACTTC. Translation gives CSVRGRFGYEQYF.

This chain uses TRBV7-2 with TRBJ2-5, with D perhaps matching TRBD2 (6 bases). The CDR3 has 15 residues. Trimming left V 5 bases short and J 4 bases short, with 17 bases between. Germline lookup yields CDR1 SGHTA and CDR2 FQGNSA. CDR3 nucleotide sequence: TGTGCCAGCAGCCTGGCCCAGGTGGGAGGAGAGACCCAGTACTTC. Protein: CASSLAQVGGETQYF.

This chain connects TRBV30 to TRBJ1-1, with D tentatively TRBD1 (5 bases). Trimming stripped 5 bases from V and 4 bases from J, with 8 bases between. Germline V CDR1 and CDR2: GTSNPN, SVGIG (reference sequence). This CDR3 region has 11 residues. CDR3 nucleotide sequence: TGTGCCTGGGAGAGGGGCACTGAAGCTTTCTTT. Translation: CAWERGTEAFF.

The DNA of the CDR3 is TGTGCCAGCAGCTTGGCTCTAGGACAGGGCACAGATACGCAGTATTTT. Translation: CASSLALGQGTDTQYF. The chain couples TRBV5-4 to TRBJ2-3, with 7 bases matching TRBD1. This CDR3 has 16 amino acids. Germline-derived CDR1 and CDR2 are SGHNT and YYREEE (reference sequence). V was pared by 0 bases and J by 1 base, with 5 bases of the junction left unmatched.

The genes are TRBV29-1 and TRBJ2-1, with D perhaps matching TRBD1 (6 bases). Germline values: CDR1 SQVTM, CDR2 ANQGSEA. With 7 bases removed from V and 6 bases from J, the gap between germline ends came to 16 bases. This CDR3 spans 13 amino acids. CDR3 DNA sequence: TGCAGCGAATACAGGGATCTCGGCAATGAGCAGTTCTTC. This codes for CSEYRDLGNEQFF.

The chain carries TRBV27 and TRBJ1-6; 8 positions agree with TRBD1. V trimming: 5 bases; J trimming: 6 bases; junction bases outside the gene matches: 3. The germline gives CDR1 MNHEY, CDR2 SMNVEV (reference sequence). The CDR3 has 14 residues. The CDR3 is CASSMDRVNSPLHF. The CDR3 DNA follows: TGTGCCAGCAGTATGGACAGGGTTAATTCACCCCTCCACTTT.

The chain uses TRBV7-2 and TRBJ2-5; D is possibly TRBD2 (6 bases). Looked up from germline, CDR1 is SGHTA and CDR2 is FQGNSA. The CDR3 sequence is 14 residues long. V lost 5 bases to trimming and J lost 4 bases, with 14 bases between them. The CDR3 DNA reads TGTGCCAGCAGCCCTCCCGGGGGACCAGAGACCCAGTACTTC. Encoded protein: CASSPPGGPETQYF.

V and J are TRBV27 and TRBJ2-3; D is uncertain. The V end lost 6 bases, the J end lost 2 bases, and 12 bases lay between the germline ends. The CDR3 is made up of 14 amino acids. Germline assignment: CDR1 MNHEY and CDR2 SMNVEV (reference sequence). In nucleotides, the CDR3 is TGTGCCAGCAGACCTACTCCTACCACAGATACGCAGTATTTT. As protein: CASRPTPTTDTQYF.

This chain connects TRBV5-4 to TRBJ1-6; D might be TRBD1 (5 bases). Per germline, CDR1 SGHNT and CDR2 YYREEE (reference sequence). V lost 0 bases and J 7 bases, leaving 14 bases between the germline ends. CDR3 length: 16 residues. The CDR3 DNA follows: TGTGCCAGCAGCTTGGGATCAGGGTTGTACAATTCACCCCTCCACTTT. Amino acids: CASSLGSGLYNSPLHF.

This clone was counted only a few times. The V call is TRBV28, the J call TRBJ2-2; weak D call: TRBD1 (5 bases). V lost 8 bases and J lost 0, with 13 bases in between. The CDR3 has 15 amino acids. Germline loops: CDR1 MDHEN, CDR2 SYDVKM. The DNA for the CDR3 is TGTGCCAGCTCCAAGGGGCCTACGAACACCGGGGAGCTGTTTTTT. This translates into CASSKGPTNTGELFF.